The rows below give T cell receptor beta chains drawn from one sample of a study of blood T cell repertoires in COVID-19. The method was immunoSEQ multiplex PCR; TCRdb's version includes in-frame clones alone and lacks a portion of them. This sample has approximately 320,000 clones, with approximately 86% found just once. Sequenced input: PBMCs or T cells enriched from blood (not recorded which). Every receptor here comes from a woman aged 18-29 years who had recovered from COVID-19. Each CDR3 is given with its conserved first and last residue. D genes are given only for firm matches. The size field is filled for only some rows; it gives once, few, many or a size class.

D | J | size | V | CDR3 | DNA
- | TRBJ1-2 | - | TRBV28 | CASSQGLVVGYTF | TGTGCCAGCAGTCAAGGACTCGTGGTAGGCTACACCTTC
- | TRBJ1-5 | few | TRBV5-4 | CASSLGGGNQPQHF | TGTGCCAGCAGCTTGGGCGGCGGCAATCAGCCCCAGCATTTT
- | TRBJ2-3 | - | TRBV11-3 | CASSFQGKSTDTQYF | TGTGCCAGCAGCTTCCAGGGGAAAAGCACAGATACGCAGTATTTT
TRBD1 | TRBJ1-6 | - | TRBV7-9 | CASRQGDNSPLHF | TGTGCCAGTAGACAGGGGGATAATTCACCCCTCCACTTT
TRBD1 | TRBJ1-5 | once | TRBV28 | CASSPYGTGIKPQHF | TGTGCCAGCAGTCCATACGGGACAGGGATTAAGCCCCAGCATTTT
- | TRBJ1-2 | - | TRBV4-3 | CASSQDSGVLGYTF | TGCGCCAGCAGCCAAGATTCGGGTGTGTTGGGCTACACCTTC
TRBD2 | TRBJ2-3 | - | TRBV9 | CASSVGGSGGWRTDTQYF | TGTGCCAGCAGCGTAGGCGGTAGCGGGGGGTGGCGTACAGATACGCAGTATTTT
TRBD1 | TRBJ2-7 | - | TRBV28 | CASSSGTGVNYEQYF | TGTGCCAGCAGCTCCGGGACAGGGGTGAACTACGAGCAGTACTTC
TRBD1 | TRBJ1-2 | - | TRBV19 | CASSKRKPGTGVGYTF | TGTGCCAGTAGTAAAAGAAAACCCGGGACAGGGGTCGGCTACACCTTC
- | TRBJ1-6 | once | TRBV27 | CASTRTGNSPLHF | TGTGCCAGCACCCGAACAGGGAACTCACCCCTCCACTTT
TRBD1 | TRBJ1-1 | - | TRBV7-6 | CASSPGDRGTNTEAFF | TGTGCCAGCAGCCCCGGGGACAGGGGGACGAACACTGAAGCTTTCTTT
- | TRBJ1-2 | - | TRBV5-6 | CASSRQNYGYTF | TGTGCCAGCAGCCGACAGAACTATGGCTACACCTTC
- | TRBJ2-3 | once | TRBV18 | CASSPPSDRDTQYF | TGTGCCAGCTCACCACCTAGCGATAGAGATACGCAGTATTTT
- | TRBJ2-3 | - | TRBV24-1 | CATSDLTRTGTDTQYF | TGTGCCACCAGTGATTTGACTAGGACGGGCACAGATACGCAGTATTTT
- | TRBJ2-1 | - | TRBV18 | CASSPRVAADLYNEQFF | TGTGCCAGCTCACCACGGGTAGCGGCCGACCTATACAATGAGCAGTTCTTC
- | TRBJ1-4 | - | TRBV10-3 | CAISEGGQINEKLFF | TGTGCCATCAGTGAGGGCGGACAGATTAATGAAAAACTGTTTTTT
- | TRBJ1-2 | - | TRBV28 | CASRSGQVPYTF | TGTGCCAGCAGATCAGGACAAGTGCCCTACACCTTC
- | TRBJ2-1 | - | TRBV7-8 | CASSLRRTTDSSYNEQFF | TGTGCCAGCAGCTTACGGAGGACTACTGATAGCTCCTACAATGAGCAGTTCTTC
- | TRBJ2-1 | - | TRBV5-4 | CASIWGQGENEQFF | TGTGCCAGCATATGGGGGCAGGGAGAAAATGAGCAGTTCTTC
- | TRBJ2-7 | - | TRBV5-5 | CASSLWNSGEGEQYF | TGTGCCAGCAGCTTGTGGAATTCAGGGGAAGGCGAGCAGTACTTC
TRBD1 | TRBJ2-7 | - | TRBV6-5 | CASRPQGAYEQYF | TGTGCCAGCAGACCACAGGGGGCCTACGAGCAGTACTTC
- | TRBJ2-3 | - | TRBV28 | CASTFPRLSGTDTQYF | TGTGCCAGCACCTTCCCCCGACTTTCGGGCACAGATACGCAGTATTTT
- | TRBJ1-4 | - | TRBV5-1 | CASSPSPENEKLFF | TGCGCCAGCAGCCCCTCCCCAGAAAATGAAAAACTGTTTTTT
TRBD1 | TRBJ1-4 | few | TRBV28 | CASRRQGAHEKLFF | TGTGCCAGCAGGAGACAGGGGGCGCATGAAAAACTGTTTTTT
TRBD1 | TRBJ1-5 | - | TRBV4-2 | CASSQVPDWTGLSNQPQHF | TGTGCCAGCAGCCAAGTTCCTGATTGGACAGGGCTTAGCAATCAGCCCCAGCATTTT
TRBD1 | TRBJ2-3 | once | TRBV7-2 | CASSFSTGADTQYF | TGTGCCAGCAGCTTTTCCACAGGGGCAGATACGCAGTATTTT
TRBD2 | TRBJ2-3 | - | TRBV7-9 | CASSFPLAPKHTDTQYF | TGTGCCAGCAGCTTCCCACTAGCGCCTAAACACACAGATACGCAGTATTTT
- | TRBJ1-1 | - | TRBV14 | CASSPLLGGARNTEAFF | TGTGCCAGCAGCCCTTTATTGGGGGGGGCGCGTAACACTGAAGCTTTCTTT
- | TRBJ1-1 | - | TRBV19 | CASTTITWGGEAFF | TGTGCCAGTACCACCATTACATGGGGAGGTGAAGCTTTCTTT
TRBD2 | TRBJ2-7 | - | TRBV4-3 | CASSPMRGSSYEQYF | TGCGCCAGCAGCCCCATGCGGGGGAGCTCCTACGAGCAGTACTTC
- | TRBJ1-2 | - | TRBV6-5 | CASTMRGLFYGYTF | TGTGCCAGCACCATGAGGGGGTTGTTTTATGGCTACACCTTC
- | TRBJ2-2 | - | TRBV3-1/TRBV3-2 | CASSRLGKETGELFF | TGTGCCAGCAGTAGGCTTGGCAAGGAGACCGGGGAGCTGTTTTTT
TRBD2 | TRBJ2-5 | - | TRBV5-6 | CASSYLAGGGETQYF | TGTGCCAGCAGCTACCTAGCGGGGGGCGGGGAGACCCAGTACTTC
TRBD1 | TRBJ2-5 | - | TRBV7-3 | CASSLNRGETQYF | TGTGCCAGCAGCTTAAACAGGGGGGAGACCCAGTACTTC
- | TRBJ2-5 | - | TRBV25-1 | CATGETQYF | TGTGCGACGGGAGAGACCCAGTACTTC
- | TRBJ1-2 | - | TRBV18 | CASSQRGSKANYGYTF | TGTGCCAGCTCACAAAGGGGGTCCAAGGCCAACTATGGCTACACCTTC
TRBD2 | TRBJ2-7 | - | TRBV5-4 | CASSPGTSLRGEQYF | TGTGCCAGCAGCCCCGGGACTAGCCTCCGGGGCGAGCAGTACTTC
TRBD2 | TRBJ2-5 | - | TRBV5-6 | CASSFLAGLETQYF | TGTGCCAGCAGCTTTCTAGCGGGACTAGAGACCCAGTACTTC
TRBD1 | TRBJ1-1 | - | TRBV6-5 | CASSSWTGKDTEAFF | TGTGCCAGCAGTTCGTGGACAGGAAAGGACACTGAAGCTTTCTTT
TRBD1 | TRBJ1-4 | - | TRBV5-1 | CASSLDRGREKLFF | TGCGCCAGCAGCCTAGACAGGGGGCGAGAAAAACTGTTTTTT
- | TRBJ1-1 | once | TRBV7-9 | CASSSQGSNTEAFF | TGTGCCAGCAGCTCCCAGGGGTCGAACACTGAAGCTTTCTTT
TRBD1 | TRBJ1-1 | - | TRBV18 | CASSPRRQGATFSEAFF | TGTGCCAGCTCACCGCGTCGACAGGGGGCCACATTTTCTGAAGCTTTCTTT
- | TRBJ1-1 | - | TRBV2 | CASSVWFGAFF | TGTGCCAGCAGTGTCTGGTTCGGAGCTTTCTTT
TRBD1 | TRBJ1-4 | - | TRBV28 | CASRDRGNEKLFF | TGTGCCAGCAGGGACAGGGGGAATGAAAAACTGTTTTTT
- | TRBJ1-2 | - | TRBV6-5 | CASSRQKNYGYTF | TGTGCCAGCAGCCGACAGAAAAACTATGGCTACACCTTC
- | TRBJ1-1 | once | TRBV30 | CAYRLYLTANTEAFF | TGTGCCTACCGCCTCTATTTGACAGCAAACACTGAAGCTTTCTTT
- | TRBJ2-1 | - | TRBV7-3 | CASSTRGIYNEQFF | TGTGCCAGCAGCACCCGCGGGATTTACAATGAGCAGTTCTTC
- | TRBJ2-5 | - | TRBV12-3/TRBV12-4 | CASSLVGGDQYF | TGTGCCAGCAGTTTAGTGGGGGGAGACCAGTACTTC
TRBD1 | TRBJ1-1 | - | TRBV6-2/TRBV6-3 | CASSYPGTGGFPMNTEAFF | TGTGCCAGCAGTTACCCCGGGACAGGGGGCTTCCCTATGAACACTGAAGCTTTCTTT
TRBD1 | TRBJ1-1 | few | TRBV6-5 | CASVDRGVNTEAFF | TGTGCCAGCGTTGACAGGGGGGTGAACACTGAAGCTTTCTTT
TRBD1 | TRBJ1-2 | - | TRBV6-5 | CASSTGARGYTF | TGTGCCAGCAGTACAGGGGCGAGGGGCTACACCTTC